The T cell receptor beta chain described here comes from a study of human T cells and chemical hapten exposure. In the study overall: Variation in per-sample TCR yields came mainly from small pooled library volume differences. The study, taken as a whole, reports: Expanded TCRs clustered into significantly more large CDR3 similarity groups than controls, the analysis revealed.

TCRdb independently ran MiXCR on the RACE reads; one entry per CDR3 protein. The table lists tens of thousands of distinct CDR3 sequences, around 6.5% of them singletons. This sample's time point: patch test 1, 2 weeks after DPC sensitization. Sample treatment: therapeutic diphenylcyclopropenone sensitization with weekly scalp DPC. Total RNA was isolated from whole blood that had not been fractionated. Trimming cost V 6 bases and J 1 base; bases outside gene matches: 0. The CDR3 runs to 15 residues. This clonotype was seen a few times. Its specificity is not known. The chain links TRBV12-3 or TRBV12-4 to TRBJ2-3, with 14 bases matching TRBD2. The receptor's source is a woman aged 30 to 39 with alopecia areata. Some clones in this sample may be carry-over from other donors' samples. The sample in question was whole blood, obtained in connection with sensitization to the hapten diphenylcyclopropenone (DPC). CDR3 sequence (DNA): TGTGCCAGCAGGACTAGCGGGGGGGGCACAGATACGCAGTATTTT. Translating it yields CASRTSGGGTDTQYF.